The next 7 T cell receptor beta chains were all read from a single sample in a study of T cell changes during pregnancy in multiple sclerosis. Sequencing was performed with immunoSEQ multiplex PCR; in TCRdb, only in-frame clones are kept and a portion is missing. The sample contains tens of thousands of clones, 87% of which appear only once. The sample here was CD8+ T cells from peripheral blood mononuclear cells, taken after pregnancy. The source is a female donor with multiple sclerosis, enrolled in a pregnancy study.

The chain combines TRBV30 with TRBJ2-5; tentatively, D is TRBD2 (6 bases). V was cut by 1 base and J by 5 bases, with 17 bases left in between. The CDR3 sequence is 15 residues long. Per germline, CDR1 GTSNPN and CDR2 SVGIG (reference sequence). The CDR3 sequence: CAWSGTSREGETQYF. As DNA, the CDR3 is TGTGCCTGGAGTGGAACTAGCAGGGAAGGGGAGACCCAGTACTTC.

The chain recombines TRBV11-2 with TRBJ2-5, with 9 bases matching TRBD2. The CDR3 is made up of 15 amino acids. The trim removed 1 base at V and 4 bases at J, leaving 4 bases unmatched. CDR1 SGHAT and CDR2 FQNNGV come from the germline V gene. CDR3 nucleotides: TGTGCCAGCAGCTTAGGACTAGCGGAAACAGAGACCCAGTACTTC. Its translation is CASSLGLAETETQYF.

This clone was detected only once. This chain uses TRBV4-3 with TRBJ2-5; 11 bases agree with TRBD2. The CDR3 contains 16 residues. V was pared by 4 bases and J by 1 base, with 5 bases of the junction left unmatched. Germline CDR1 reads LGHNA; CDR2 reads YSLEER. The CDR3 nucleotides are TGCGCCAGCAGCCCAACCGGGACTAGCGGCCAAGAGACCCAGTACTTC. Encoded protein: CASSPTGTSGQETQYF.

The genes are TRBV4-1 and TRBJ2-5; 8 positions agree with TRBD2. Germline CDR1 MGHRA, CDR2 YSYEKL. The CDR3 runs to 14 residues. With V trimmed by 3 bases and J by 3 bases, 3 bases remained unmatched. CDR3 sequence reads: CASSHAGGEETQYF. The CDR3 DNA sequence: TGCGCCAGCAGCCACGCCGGGGGGGAAGAGACCCAGTACTTC.

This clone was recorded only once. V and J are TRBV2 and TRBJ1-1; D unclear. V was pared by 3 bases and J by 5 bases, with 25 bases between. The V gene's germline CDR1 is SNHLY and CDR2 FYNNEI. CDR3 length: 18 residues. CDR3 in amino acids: CASSDSVVGRKDKTEAFF. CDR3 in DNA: TGTGCCAGCAGTGATTCTGTTGTGGGCAGGAAAGATAAGACTGAAGCTTTCTTT.

Here the CDR3 reads CASSWGLAGGPETQYF. As DNA, the CDR3 is TGCGCCAGCAGCTGGGGACTAGCGGGAGGGCCAGAGACCCAGTACTTC. The chain uses TRBV5-1 and TRBJ2-5; 16 bases line up with TRBD2. The CDR3 spans 16 residues. V dropped 3 bases and J dropped 4; count of bases not matched to a gene: 3. Germline V lookup: CDR1 SGHRS, CDR2 YFSETQ.

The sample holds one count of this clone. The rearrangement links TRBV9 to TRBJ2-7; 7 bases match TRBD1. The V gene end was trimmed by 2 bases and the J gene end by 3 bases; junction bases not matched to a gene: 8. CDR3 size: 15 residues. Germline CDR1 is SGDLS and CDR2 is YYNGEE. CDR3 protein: CASSVGTDPFYEQYF. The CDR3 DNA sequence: TGTGCCAGCAGCGTCGGGACAGATCCCTTCTACGAGCAGTACTTC.